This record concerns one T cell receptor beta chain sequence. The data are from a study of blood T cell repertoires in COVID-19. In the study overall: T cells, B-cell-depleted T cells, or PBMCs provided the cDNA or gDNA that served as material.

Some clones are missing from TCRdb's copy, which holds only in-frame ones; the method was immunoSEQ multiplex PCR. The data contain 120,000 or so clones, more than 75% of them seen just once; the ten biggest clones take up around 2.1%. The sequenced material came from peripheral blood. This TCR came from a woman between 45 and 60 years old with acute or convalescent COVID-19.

In DNA form, the CDR3 reads TGTGCCATCAGTCCCGCAACCGGGACAGACTTCCGCTATGGCTACACCTTC. Protein: CAISPATGTDFRYGYTF. The gene calls are TRBV10-3 and TRBJ1-2; 7 bases are a match to TRBD1. From germline, CDR1 is ENHRY and CDR2 SYGVKD. V shed 5 bases and J 4 bases; nucleotides not matched to a gene: 16. This CDR3 is 17 amino acids long.